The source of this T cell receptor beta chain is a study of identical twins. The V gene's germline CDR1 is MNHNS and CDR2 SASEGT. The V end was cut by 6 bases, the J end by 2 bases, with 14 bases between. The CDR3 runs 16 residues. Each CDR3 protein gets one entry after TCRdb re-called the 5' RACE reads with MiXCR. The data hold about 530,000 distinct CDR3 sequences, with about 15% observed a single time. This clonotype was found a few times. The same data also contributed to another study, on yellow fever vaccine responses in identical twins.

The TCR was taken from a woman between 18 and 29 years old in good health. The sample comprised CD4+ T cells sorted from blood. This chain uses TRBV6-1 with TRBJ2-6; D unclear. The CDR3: CASRRLAKTGANVLTF. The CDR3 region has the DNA TGTGCCAGCAGAAGATTGGCGAAAACTGGGGCCAACGTCCTGACTTTC.